What follows describes a single T cell receptor (beta chain). Its target is unknown. V shed 3 bases, J shed 10 bases, and the junction held 11 bases outside the gene matches. This CDR3 spans 14 amino acids. Germline V lookup: CDR1 SEHNR, CDR2 FQNEAQ (reference sequence). This sample is part of a study of T-cell memory formation after mild COVID-19. About the study: TCR clusters showed largely donor specificity. General study points: Balance between CD4 and CD8 was seen in clones contracting day 15 to 85, and a CD4+ lean was seen in later expanders. In pre-infection memory, a portion of responding clones appeared, which suggested that cross-reactive memory joined.

Barcoded TCR alpha and TCR beta cDNA libraries with UMIs came from 5'RACE using constant-segment primers. A single record per CDR3 protein comes from TCRdb applying MiXCR to the 5' RACE reads. The data contain about 560,000 distinct CDR3 sequences, 18% of them singletons. The sequence came from an adult woman who had mild COVID-19 (a few samples of this study predate the infection). Cell type and time point are not known. Sequencing used PBMCs or a T cell subset sorted from them (not recorded which). The chain recombines TRBV7-9 with TRBJ1-1, with 7 bases identical to TRBD1. The CDR3 protein is CASSFTGEGIGAFF. The CDR3 bases are TGTGCCAGCAGCTTTACAGGGGAGGGGATAGGAGCTTTCTTT.